The 13 T cell receptor beta chains below all came from one sample that was sequenced in a study of shared clonotypes between healthy human individuals. Using immunoSEQ multiplex PCR, the repertoire was profiled, and TCRdb retains in-frame clones only, with some absent. This table holds 2 million to 3 million clones, under 95% found once. The sequencing sample was made of naive CD4+ T cells from PBMCs. Noted subset: CD45RA+ positively selected. The receptors shown here come from a man aged 18 to 29 in good health. Some clones in this sample may be carry-over from other donors' samples.

The chain carries TRBV2 and TRBJ2-2; maybe TRBD1 (5 bases). The CDR3 length is 14 residues. Germline V gene sequence: CDR1 SNHLY, CDR2 FYNNEI. The ends were cut back, 10 bases at V and 1 base at J, with 13 bases in the middle. The CDR3 nucleotides read TGTGCCACCGTGGGGCAGAGGAACACCGGGGAGCTGTTTTTT. The encoded protein is CATVGQRNTGELFF. The variable domain in full, with the rest retrieved from reference TRBV2 and TRBJ2-2, is EPEVTQTPSHQVTQMGQEVILRCVPISNHLYFYWYRQILGQKVEFLVSFYNNEISEKSEIFDDQFSVERPDGSNFTLKIRSTKLEDSAMYFCATVGQRNTGELFFGEGSRLTVL.

The rearrangement uses TRBV7-9 and TRBJ2-2; 9 bases agree with TRBD1. J lost 3 bases, V lost 5 bases, and 10 bases had no gene match. The CDR3 runs 17 residues. Germline lookup yields CDR1 SEHNR and CDR2 FQNEAQ (reference sequence). The CDR3 bases are TGTGCCAGCAGCCTTTCCCCGACAGGGGGAGACACCGGGGAGCTGTTTTTT. This translates into CASSLSPTGGDTGELFF.

J is TRBJ2-3 and V is TRBV5-1; D call uncertain. The germline CDR1 and CDR2 sequences are SGHRS and YFSETQ. The CDR3 has 17 amino acids. The V end was cut by 0 bases, the J end by 0 bases, with 14 bases between. The CDR3 reads CASSLAQVLGSTDTQYF. CDR3 DNA sequence: TGCGCCAGCAGCTTGGCCCAGGTGCTGGGGAGCACAGATACGCAGTATTTT.

With regard to this clone: Other DNA sequences in the sample encode the same CDR3. The V call is TRBV11-3, the J call TRBJ2-1; D is uncertain. This CDR3 comprises 12 residues. Trimming left V 1 base short and J 7 bases short, with 5 bases between. From germline, CDR1 is SGHNT and CDR2 YENEEA. The CDR3 sequence is CASSLGRNEQFF. The CDR3 nucleotides are TGTGCCAGCAGCTTAGGCCGGAATGAGCAGTTCTTC.

This sequence joins TRBV30 and TRBJ2-6; D possibly matches TRBD1 or TRBD2 (5 bases each). Deletions cut 6 bases from V and 2 bases from J, with 20 bases between. Germline V gives CDR1 GTSNPN, CDR2 SVGIG (reference sequence). This CDR3 region has 17 residues. CDR3 nucleotides: TGTGCCTGCGGGGACGGACAAGCGGTAGCTGGGGCCAACGTCCTGACTTTC. As protein: CACGDGQAVAGANVLTF.

The chain carries TRBV9 and TRBJ2-3; no clear D gene. V lost 2 bases and J lost 0, with 7 bases in between. Germline loops: CDR1 SGDLS, CDR2 YYNGEE. This CDR3 comprises 14 residues. The CDR3 region has the DNA TGTGCCAGCAGCGTGGAGTTTAGCACAGATACGCAGTATTTT. Its translation is CASSVEFSTDTQYF.

The V gene is TRBV28, the J gene TRBJ2-7; no definite D call. CDR1 is MDHEN, CDR2 SYDVKM, per germline. V lost 7 bases and J lost 4, with 11 bases in between. The CDR3 length is 12 residues. CDR3 sequence reads: CASTRSAYEQYF. The CDR3 region has the DNA TGTGCCAGCACCCGGAGTGCTTACGAGCAGTACTTC.

The chain uses TRBV7-2 and TRBJ2-3; 9 bases line up with TRBD2. The germline V gene encodes CDR1 SGHTA and CDR2 FQGNSA. CDR3 size: 15 residues. V was pared by 4 bases and J by 11 bases, with 13 bases of the junction left unmatched. The CDR3 nucleotides read TGTGCCAGCAGCTCTCGGACTAGCGACCCTATCGGGCAGTATTTT. It translates to CASSSRTSDPIGQYF.

The V and J genes are TRBV6-6 and TRBJ1-3; D might be TRBD1 (6 bases). Germline V lookup: CDR1 MNHNY, CDR2 SVGAGI (reference sequence). Trimming cost V 6 bases and J 0 bases, with 12 bases left between them. The CDR3 has 15 amino acids. The CDR3 sequence: CASSMTGSSGNTIYF. Written as DNA, the CDR3 is TGTGCCAGCAGCATGACAGGCAGCTCTGGAAACACCATATATTTT.

Of note for this clone: The same CDR3 also results from other DNA sequences found in this sample. The rearrangement links TRBV18 to TRBJ2-1, with 10 bases that match TRBD2. Germline values: CDR1 KGHSH, CDR2 LQKENI. Trimming cost V 3 bases and J 0 bases; bases outside gene matches: 2. This CDR3 comprises 16 residues. The CDR3: CASSPSSGSSYNEQFF. Written as DNA, the CDR3 is TGTGCCAGCTCACCGTCTAGCGGGAGCTCCTACAATGAGCAGTTCTTC.

The chain combines TRBV6-1 with TRBJ1-2; D is undetermined. The length of the CDR3 is 14 residues. The V end was cut by 4 bases, the J end by 6 bases, with 15 bases between. CDR1 is MNHNS, CDR2 SASEGT, per germline. The CDR3 DNA is TGTGCCAGCAGTGCCCTTCGACAAGAGCATGGCTACACCTTC. It is translated as CASSALRQEHGYTF.

Written as DNA, the CDR3 is TGTGCCACCAGCAGAGAACTAGCGGGAGGGGGCCAAGAGACCCAGTACTTC. It codes for CATSRELAGGGQETQYF. This chain connects TRBV15 to TRBJ2-5, with 13 bases fitting TRBD2. Germline lookup yields CDR1 LNHNV and CDR2 YYDKDF (reference sequence). Trimming removed 0 bases from V and 1 base from J; junction bases left unmatched: 2. This CDR3 comprises 17 residues. Full variable domain (outside the CDR3, taken from reference TRBV15 and TRBJ2-5): DAMVIQNPRYQVTQFGKPVTLSCSQTLNHNVMYWYQQKSSQAPKLLFHYYDKDFNNEADTPDNFQSRRPNTSFCFLDIRSPGLGDTAMYLCATSRELAGGGQETQYFGPGTRLLVL.

This clone is a singleton in its sample. V gene TRBV7-3 combines with J gene TRBJ2-5, with TRBD1 matching 8 bases. Germline trimming cut 1 base from V and 1 base from J; bases unmatched to any gene: 8. Germline CDR1 SGHTA, CDR2 FQGTGA. The CDR3 covers 17 residues. CDR3 nucleotide sequence: TGTGCCAGCAGCTTAAGGCAGGGGGCTTTTAGCCAAGAGACCCAGTACTTC. It encodes CASSLRQGAFSQETQYF.